This T cell receptor (beta chain) derives from a study of T cell repertoires in cytomegalovirus infection. Study as a whole: Indications came from public TCR beta signatures; they pointed to CMV infection and to a matching HLA type. General study results and limits: HLA-C-restricted CMV clonotypes gave the most frequent clonotype in two of eight donors. Identification of carriers of CMV plus the relevant HLA was performed using cumulative public TCR beta family frequency.

As concerns this clonotype: Antigen specificity is unknown. A much larger clone differs by one base, so this may be a read error.

The CDR3 is 15 amino acids. CDR1 SGHVS and CDR2 FNYEAQ come from the germline V gene. TCRdb recomputed calls from the reads with MiXCR, one row per CDR3 protein. This sample has hundreds of thousands of distinct CDR3 sequences; roughly a quarter occur once, and the top ten carry less than 10%. This TCR was recovered from a human donor in good health (CMV status not recorded). Some clones in this sample may be carry-over from other donors' samples. Material: CD8+ T cells from PBMCs. V is TRBV7-6 and J is TRBJ2-7; TRBD1 agrees at 10 bases. This CDR3 is CVSSGGTGANYEQYF. In DNA form, the CDR3 reads TGTGTCAGCAGCGGCGGGACAGGGGCGAACTACGAGCAGTACTTC. Drawing the rest from reference TRBV7-6 and TRBJ2-7, the complete variable domain is GAGVSQSPRYKVTKRGQDVALRCDPISGHVSLYWYRQALGQGPEFLTYFNYEAQQDKSGLPNDRFSAERPEGSISTLTIQRTEQRDSAMYRCVSSGGTGANYEQYFGPGTRLTVT.